This T cell receptor (beta chain) came from a study of vaccination effects on CD4 cells after COVID-19 (dated 2022 in TCRdb). As for the study more broadly: Participants received two doses of either the BNT162b2 or the mRNA-1273 mRNA SARS-CoV-2 vaccine. Altogether, 10 COVID-19 convalescent patients and a handful of SARS-CoV-2-naive healthy vaccine recipients made up the full study. Cultures from other donors in the study were sequenced using the Oncomine TCR Beta short-read assay on an Illumina iSeq 100. The study compared SARS-CoV-2 spike-specific CD4+ TCR repertoires before and after mRNA vaccination in COVID-19 convalescent patients and infection-naive vaccine recipients. Results the study describes overall, beyond this receptor: Among healthy vaccine recipients, nearly all vaccine-induced clones were SARS-CoV-2 mono-reactive, and only 1 of 255 was cross-reactive with common cold coronaviruses. The study was limited by a small number of convalescent patients, and early post-infection timepoints were lacking. At late post-vaccination timepoints, both infection-induced and vaccine-induced clones showed marked clonal contraction, consistent with waning T cell responses.

The protocol used for the library was the immunoSEQ multiplex PCR assay. DNA from the CD4+ T cells that had been cultured and isolated underwent TCR beta CDR3 sequencing. Turning to the authors' computational methods: The analysis removed non-productive TCR sequences, trimmed reads to the CDR3 region, and retained only CDR3s that were 7 or more amino acids long. The MANAFEST web app was used to identify antigen-specific clonotypes by comparing expansion in peptide wells with expansion in reference cultures. Positive clones required FDR<0.05 expansion versus reference and all other wells, odds ratio above 5, and frequency above 0.1% in two replicate wells. A clonotype was defined as cross-reactive if the clonotype was significantly expanded both in SARS-CoV-2 spike wells and in at least one common cold coronavirus spike condition. Using the stringdist R package, CDR3 similarity was measured by Levenshtein distance, and unrooted trees were constructed with ape in R 3.6.1. Sourced from immuneACCESS, this table was stored by TCRdb with only in-frame sequences that have V and J called. A share of the clones is absent; for the studies checked, an unresolved V gene accounts for under half, and the remainder has no known explanation. V, J and clone size derive from that table, while D and trimming were established from the DNA sequence. The sample yields roughly 41,000 clones; about 70% were counted once. Clones ranked in the top ten supply 15% of the sample.

To identify antigen-specific CD4+ T cell clonotypes by their expansion, the ViraFEST assay first stimulated PBMC with viral peptide pools and then applied TCR sequencing. After around 11 days of culture, CD4+ T cells were isolated with the EasySep CD4+ T cell isolation kit. The absence of prior SARS-CoV-2 infection in healthy vaccine recipients was confirmed by negative nucleocapsid antibodies before and after vaccination. Two million PBMC per well were cultured in IMDM with around 5.3% human AB serum, roughly 11 IU/ml IL-2 and gentamicin, plus 10 ug/ml peptides. On days 3 and 7, half of the culture medium was replaced with fresh IL-2-containing medium. Unless otherwise noted, each peptide stimulation condition was cultured in triplicate wells. PBMC were separated from whole blood using Ficoll-Paque Plus gradient centrifugation and were then either cryopreserved at -140C or used fresh. The overlapping peptide pools covered the spike proteins of SARS-CoV-2 as well as those of the common cold coronaviruses HCoV-NL63, HCoV-OC43 and HCoV-229E. The QIAamp micro DNA kit was used to extract genomic DNA from the cultured CD4+ T cells.

Concerning this clone itself: The antigen it binds to is not known. Per-base qualities were not stored, and no clone one base away is much larger.

V ends up 4 bases short and J 6 bases short, with an unmatched junction base count of 6. From the germline V gene (reference sequence), CDR1 is LGHDT and CDR2 is YNNKEL. The CDR3 runs 15 residues from the cysteine to the phenylalanine. This entry keeps only the CDR3 DNA: 45 bases, framed from base 1. The clonotype originates from a human donor who received a COVID-19 vaccine. The chain joins TRBV3-1 (or the pseudogene TRBV3-2) to TRBJ2-1; 10 junctional bases match TRBD2. The sample consisted of CD4+ T cells from PBMCs cultured with HCoV-OC43 spike peptides, taken before COVID-19 vaccination. The cell subset or site label on this specimen signifies: HCoV-OC43 spike overlapping peptide pool stimulation. Here is the DNA: TGTGCCAGCAGCCCCGGACTAGCGGCGGTCAATGAGCAGTTCTTC. It translates to CASSPGLAAVNEQFF.